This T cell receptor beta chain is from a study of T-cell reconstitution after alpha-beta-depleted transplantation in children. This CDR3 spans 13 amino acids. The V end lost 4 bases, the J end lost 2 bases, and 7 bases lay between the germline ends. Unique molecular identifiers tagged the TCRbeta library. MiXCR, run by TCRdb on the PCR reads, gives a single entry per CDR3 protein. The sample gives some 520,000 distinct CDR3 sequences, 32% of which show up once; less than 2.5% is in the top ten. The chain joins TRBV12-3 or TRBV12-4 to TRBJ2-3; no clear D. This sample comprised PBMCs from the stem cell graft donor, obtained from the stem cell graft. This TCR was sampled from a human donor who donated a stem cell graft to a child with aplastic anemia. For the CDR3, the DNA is TGTGCCAGCAGTTCCCGTCTCACAGATACGCAGTATTTT. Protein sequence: CASSSRLTDTQYF.